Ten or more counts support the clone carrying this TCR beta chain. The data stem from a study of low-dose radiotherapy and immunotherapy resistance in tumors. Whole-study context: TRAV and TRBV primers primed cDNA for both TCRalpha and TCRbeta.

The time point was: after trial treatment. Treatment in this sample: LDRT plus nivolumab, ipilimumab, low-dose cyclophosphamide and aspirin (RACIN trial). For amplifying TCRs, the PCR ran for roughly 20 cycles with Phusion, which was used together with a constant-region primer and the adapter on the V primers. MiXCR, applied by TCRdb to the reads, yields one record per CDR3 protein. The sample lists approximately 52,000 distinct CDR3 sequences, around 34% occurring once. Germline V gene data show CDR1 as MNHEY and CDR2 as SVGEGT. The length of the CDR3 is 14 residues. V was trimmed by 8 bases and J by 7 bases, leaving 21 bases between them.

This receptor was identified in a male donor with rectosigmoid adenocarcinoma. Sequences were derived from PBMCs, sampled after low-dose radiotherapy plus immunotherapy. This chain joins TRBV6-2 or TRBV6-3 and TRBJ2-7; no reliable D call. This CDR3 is CASRADLKWPEQYF. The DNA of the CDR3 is TGTGCCAGCCGGGCGGACCTTAAGTGGCCTGAGCAGTACTTC.